This T cell receptor beta chain was retrieved from a study of shared clonotypes between healthy human individuals. Study findings and constraints: Sampling covered blood only; tissue repertoires likely differ.

CD8 cells classed as naive were CD45RO-negative and positively selected for CCR7, excluding terminally differentiated effector memory CD45RA+ cells. CDR1 MNHNS and CDR2 SASEGT come from the germline V gene. V shed 5 bases and J shed 4 bases, with 6 bases lying between them. The CDR3 runs 12 residues. Points on this clone: What it recognizes is unknown.

Method: immunoSEQ multiplex PCR; TCRdb's copy keeps in-frame clones and lacks some. There are just over 2,000,000 clones in the sample; approximately 94% occur only once, and more than 0.95% lies in the top ten. The sequencing sample was made of naive CD8+ T cells sorted from blood. The TCR was taken from a man in his late teens or twenties in good health. The gene calls are TRBV6-1 and TRBJ1-5; tentative D call: TRBD1 (6 bases). The CDR3 sequence is CASSQGNQPQHF. The CDR3 region has the DNA TGTGCCAGCAGTCAGGGGAATCAGCCCCAGCATTTT.